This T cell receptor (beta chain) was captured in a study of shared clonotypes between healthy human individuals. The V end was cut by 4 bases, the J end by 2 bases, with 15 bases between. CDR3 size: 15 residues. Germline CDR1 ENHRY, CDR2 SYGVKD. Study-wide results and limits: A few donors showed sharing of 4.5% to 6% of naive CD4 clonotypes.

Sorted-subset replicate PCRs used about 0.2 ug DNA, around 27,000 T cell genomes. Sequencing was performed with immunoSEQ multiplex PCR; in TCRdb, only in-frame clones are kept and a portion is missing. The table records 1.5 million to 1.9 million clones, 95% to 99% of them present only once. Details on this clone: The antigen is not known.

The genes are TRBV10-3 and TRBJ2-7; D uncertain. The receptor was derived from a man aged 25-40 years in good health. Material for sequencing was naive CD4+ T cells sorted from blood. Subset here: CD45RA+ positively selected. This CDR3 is CAISGYSDLTYEQYF. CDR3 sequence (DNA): TGTGCCATCAGTGGATACAGCGATCTAACCTACGAGCAGTACTTC.